These T cell receptor beta chains were read from a single sample in a study of CD8+ T cells in alopecia areata. Using immunoSEQ multiplex PCR, the repertoire was profiled, and TCRdb retains in-frame clones only, with some absent. The table includes 150,000 to 200,000 clones, less than 75% detected once. The starting material was CD4+ T cells sorted from blood, obtained between weeks 55 and 65, from a patient treated with tofacitinib. The receptors here all came from a human donor with alopecia areata. Each CDR3 is given with its conserved first and last residue.

j_call,v_call,cdr3_aa
TRBJ1-1,TRBV5-1,CASSLGGTVGTEAFF
TRBJ1-2,TRBV10-3,CAISVGAGSYGYTF
TRBJ1-4,TRBV5-6,CASSRDRVEEKLFF
TRBJ1-4,TRBV7-9,CASSSATRAEKLFF
TRBJ2-7,TRBV9,CASSVGVEQYF
TRBJ2-5,TRBV27,CASSSDRVTRETQYF
TRBJ1-4,TRBV4-1,CASSQERRTTEKLFF
TRBJ1-5,TRBV30,CAWTGDSNQPQHF
TRBJ1-2,TRBV6-5,CASSYDGGSGYTF
TRBJ2-7,TRBV29-1,CSVRVSYEQYF
TRBJ2-2,TRBV29-1,CSGGHTGELFF
TRBJ2-7,TRBV10-3,CAISESRQSPSLAYEQYF
TRBJ2-3,TRBV6-6,CASSSLATDTQYF
TRBJ2-3,TRBV7-2,CASSWGLAGFTQYF
TRBJ2-7,TRBV5-6,CASSPGTGINSYEQYF
TRBJ2-3,TRBV11-1,CASSDRMDTQYF
TRBJ2-6,TRBV19,CASSMRANLGVGANVLTF
TRBJ2-7,TRBV30,CACSTGGNEQYF
TRBJ1-2,TRBV6-5,CASSYGGLGGYTF
TRBJ2-3,TRBV5-1,CASSLGQRTDTQYF
TRBJ1-3,TRBV29-1,CSVRDRDGVTIYF
TRBJ2-7,TRBV29-1,CSAIKGTGAEQYF
TRBJ2-3,TRBV29-1,CSVAGTDTQYF
TRBJ1-4,TRBV18,CASSPLQHNEKLFF